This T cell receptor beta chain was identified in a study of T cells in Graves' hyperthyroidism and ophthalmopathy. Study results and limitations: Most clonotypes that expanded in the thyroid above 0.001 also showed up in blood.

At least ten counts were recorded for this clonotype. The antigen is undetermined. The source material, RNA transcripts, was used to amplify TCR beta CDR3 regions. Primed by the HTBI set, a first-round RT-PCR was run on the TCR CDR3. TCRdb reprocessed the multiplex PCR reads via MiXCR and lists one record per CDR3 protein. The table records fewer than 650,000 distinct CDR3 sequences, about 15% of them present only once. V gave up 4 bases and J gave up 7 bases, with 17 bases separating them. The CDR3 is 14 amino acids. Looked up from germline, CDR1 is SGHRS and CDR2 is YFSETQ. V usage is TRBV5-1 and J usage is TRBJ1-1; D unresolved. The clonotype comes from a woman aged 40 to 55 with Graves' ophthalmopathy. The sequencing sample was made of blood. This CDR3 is CASSLWGNQNEAFF. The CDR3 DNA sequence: TGCGCCAGCAGCCTTTGGGGAAACCAGAATGAAGCTTTCTTT.